This TCR beta chain was sequenced during a study of human T cells and chemical hapten exposure. Broader study findings: Among TCRs, those above 1 in 1000 frequency were unaffected by DPC sensitization.

Trimming stripped 6 bases from V and 4 bases from J, with 17 bases between. Germline CDR1 is DFQATT and CDR2 is SNEGSKA (reference sequence). The CDR3 has 14 amino acids. TCRdb processed the RACE reads anew with MiXCR; each CDR3 protein has one entry. The profile covers 60,000 to 65,000 distinct CDR3 sequences, with approximately 11% appearing a single time and approximately 2.2% taken by the ten largest. Time point of the sample: patch test 3, about 24 weeks after DPC sensitization. Regarding treatment: therapeutic diphenylcyclopropenone sensitization with weekly scalp DPC. Blood was collected ahead of every patch test applied. The authors' total RNA extraction used unfractionated whole blood. This clonotype was seen at least ten times. As yet, its antigen is unknown.

This chain uses TRBV20-1 with TRBJ2-3; weak D call: TRBD2 (6 bases). This specimen was whole blood, taken in connection with sensitization to the hapten diphenylcyclopropenone (DPC). This TCR was sampled from a young woman with alopecia areata. Some clones in this sample may be carry-over from other donors' samples. In nucleotides, the CDR3 is TGCAGTGCCCGCCGGGGAGGAGGCGCAGATACGCAGTATTTT. Its protein product is CSARRGGGADTQYF.